Below, 4 T cell receptor beta chains from the same sample are listed, as sequenced in a study of PD-L1 blockade in urothelial cancer. Generated by immunoSEQ multiplex PCR, the TCRdb table keeps only in-frame clones and is missing some. Seen here are tens of thousands of clones, 87% observed once, and the top ten hold roughly 14%. Time point of the sample: pretreatment peripheral blood. Sequenced material: PBMCs, taken around atezolizumab (anti-PD-L1) treatment. All receptors come from a woman in her fifties or sixties with urothelial cancer.

The chain carries TRBV9 and TRBJ2-5, with D unclear. V lost 4 bases and J lost 1, with 11 bases in between. Germline-derived CDR1 and CDR2 are SGDLS and YYNGEE. CDR3 size: 14 residues. CDR3 protein: CASSKSPGQETQYF. CDR3 nucleotides: TGTGCCAGCAGCAAAAGTCCAGGCCAAGAGACCCAGTACTTC.

This sequence joins TRBV11-2 and TRBJ2-3, with TRBD2 matching over 10 bases. The CDR3 is made up of 15 amino acids. Germline V gene data show CDR1 as SGHAT and CDR2 as FQNNGV. The V and J ends lost 1 base and 3 bases, in that order; junction bases with no gene match: 1. The CDR3 reads CASSLGGLATDTQYF. For the CDR3, the DNA is TGTGCCAGCAGCTTAGGGGGACTAGCGACAGATACGCAGTATTTT.

The chain's CDR3 is CASSRSDSNQPQHF. DNA of the CDR3: TGTGCCAGCAGCCGCAGTGATAGCAATCAGCCCCAGCATTTT. The V and J genes are TRBV7-9 and TRBJ1-5; D is unresolved. V lost 5 bases and J 0 bases, leaving 8 bases between the germline ends. CDR3 size: 14 residues. CDR1 is SEHNR, CDR2 FQNEAQ, per germline (reference sequence).

The genes are TRBV7-9 and TRBJ2-3; D unresolved. V was pared by 2 bases and J by 0 bases, with 12 bases between. The CDR3 is 16 residues long. The V gene's germline CDR1 is SEHNR and CDR2 FQNEAQ (reference sequence). Written as DNA, the CDR3 is TGTGCCAGCAGCTTAAATGTCCCGACTAGCACAGATACGCAGTATTTT. Translation gives CASSLNVPTSTDTQYF.